This T cell receptor (beta chain) was captured in a study of blood T cells in healthy people across ages. Primed by a sample-barcoded 5' primer and a J-beta primer mix, a second PCR proceeded for about 7 to 12 cycles. MiXCR, run by TCRdb on the 5' RACE reads, gives a single entry per CDR3 protein. The sample has roughly 2 million distinct CDR3 sequences; around 48% are singletons. The germline V gene encodes CDR1 KGHSH and CDR2 LQKENI. The CDR3 is 16 amino acids. V lost 3 bases and J lost 7; bases outside the gene matches: 11. This clonotype was found once. Sequencing was performed on blood. The V and J genes are TRBV18 and TRBJ2-7; TRBD2 agrees at 11 bases. This receptor was obtained from a woman aged 40 to 50 in good health. In nucleotides, the CDR3 is TGTGCCAGCTCACCGGTCCTTAGCGGGGGGGCCGGAGAGCAGTACTTC. It specifies CASSPVLSGGAGEQYF.